Listed below are T cell receptor beta chains from one sample, sequenced in a study of cytomegalovirus exposure and HLA in healthy donors. This table comes from immunoSEQ multiplex PCR, and its TCRdb copy is limited to in-frame clones, with some not included. The table shows about 150,000 clones, with roughly 85% occurring only once. The sample consisted of PBMCs. The receptors were sampled from a male donor in good health and CMV-seronegative. Each CDR3 is given with its conserved first and last residue. Each record gives: clone size, CDR3 length, J gene, D gene, V gene, CDR3 DNA, CDR3 protein. A D gene is named only where the DNA matches it firmly. For some rows the clone size is stated as once, few or many, or as a class when expanded; others skip it.

size: .
length: 17
J: TRBJ1-2
D: TRBD1
V: TRBV9
DNA: TGTGCCAGCAGCGTAGATATCAGACAGGGGGCTTACTATGGCTACACCTTC
CDR3: CASSVDIRQGAYYGYTF

size: .
length: 16
J: TRBJ2-7
D: .
V: TRBV19
DNA: TGTGCCAGTAGTATCGGTGGGCAGGGACACTCCTACGAGCAGTACTTC
CDR3: CASSIGGQGHSYEQYF

size: .
length: 13
J: TRBJ1-2
D: .
V: TRBV28
DNA: TGTGCCAGCAGTTTCTTGGACATCGATGGCTACACCTTC
CDR3: CASSFLDIDGYTF

size: .
length: 18
J: TRBJ1-2
D: .
V: TRBV4-1
DNA: TGCGCCAGCAGCCAAGATCGGTGGGTACGGGGGGCAGGTTATGGCTACACCTTC
CDR3: CASSQDRWVRGAGYGYTF

size: .
length: 16
J: TRBJ2-2
D: TRBD2
V: TRBV7-3
DNA: TGTGCCAGCAGCCCGCGGGGGGGGGCGGAGTCCGGGGAGCTGTTTTTT
CDR3: CASSPRGGAESGELFF

size: .
length: 13
J: TRBJ1-2
D: TRBD1
V: TRBV15
DNA: TGTGCCACCAGCAGTGACAGGGGCAGGGGCTACACCTTC
CDR3: CATSSDRGRGYTF

size: .
length: 15
J: TRBJ2-3
D: TRBD2
V: TRBV7-6
DNA: TGTGCCAGCAGCAGCTTAGCGGGTTCCACAGATACGCAGTATTTT
CDR3: CASSSLAGSTDTQYF

size: .
length: 12
J: TRBJ2-7
D: .
V: TRBV28
DNA: TGTGCCAGCAGTTTCCTATCCTACGAGCAGTACTTC
CDR3: CASSFLSYEQYF

size: .
length: 12
J: TRBJ2-1
D: .
V: TRBV7-6
DNA: TGTGCCAGCAGCTTAACTGACAATGAGCAGTTCTTC
CDR3: CASSLTDNEQFF

size: .
length: 15
J: TRBJ2-7
D: TRBD2
V: TRBV18
DNA: TGTGCCAGCTCACCACGGACTAGCGGGAGCTACGAGCAGTACTTC
CDR3: CASSPRTSGSYEQYF

size: .
length: 17
J: TRBJ1-1
D: .
V: TRBV11-2
DNA: TGTGCCAGCAGCCACCTTGGGGTTGGGGGGTGGAACACTGAAGCTTTCTTT
CDR3: CASSHLGVGGWNTEAFF

size: few
length: 15
J: TRBJ2-7
D: .
V: TRBV5-4
DNA: TGTGCCAGCACCAAAGGAGCGGGTAACTCCTACGAGCAGTACTTC
CDR3: CASTKGAGNSYEQYF

size: .
length: 15
J: TRBJ1-1
D: .
V: TRBV6-5
DNA: TGTGCCAGCAGTTACTCGAGACAACCGACCCATGAAGCTTTCTTT
CDR3: CASSYSRQPTHEAFF

size: .
length: 15
J: TRBJ1-3
D: .
V: TRBV6-5
DNA: TGTGCCAGCAGTTACCAGGGGAACTCTGGAAACACCATATATTTT
CDR3: CASSYQGNSGNTIYF

size: .
length: 15
J: TRBJ2-5
D: .
V: TRBV5-4
DNA: TGTGCCAGCAGCTTGGGGACTCCAACGGGGGAGACCCAGTACTTC
CDR3: CASSLGTPTGETQYF

size: few
length: 12
J: TRBJ2-1
D: .
V: TRBV5-6
DNA: TGTGCCAGCAGCTTGGTCGGTCTCGAGCAGTTCTTC
CDR3: CASSLVGLEQFF

size: .
length: 15
J: TRBJ2-3
D: TRBD1
V: TRBV5-1
DNA: TGCGCCAGCAGCCCGGGACAGCGAGGCACAGATACGCAGTATTTT
CDR3: CASSPGQRGTDTQYF

size: .
length: 15
J: TRBJ1-2
D: TRBD1
V: TRBV6-6
DNA: TGTGCCAGCAGTTACTCGACAACAGGGGCAAGTGGCTACACCTTC
CDR3: CASSYSTTGASGYTF

size: .
length: 16
J: TRBJ1-3
D: .
V: TRBV11-1
DNA: TGTGCCAGCAGCTTAAGACAAGGAAATTCTGGAAACACCATATATTTT
CDR3: CASSLRQGNSGNTIYF

size: once
length: 14
J: TRBJ2-7
D: TRBD1
V: TRBV11-2
DNA: TGTGCCAGCAGGTACCCGGGACAGGGTACCGAGCAGTACTTC
CDR3: CASRYPGQGTEQYF

size: .
length: 15
J: TRBJ1-1
D: .
V: TRBV4-2
DNA: TGTGCCAGCAGCCAATCCCACAGCCCGAACACTGAAGCTTTCTTT
CDR3: CASSQSHSPNTEAFF

size: .
length: 18
J: TRBJ2-7
D: TRBD2
V: TRBV27
DNA: TGTGCCAGCAGTGGGACTAGCGGGACCACTAGGGCTTTGTACGAGCAGTACTTC
CDR3: CASSGTSGTTRALYEQYF

size: .
length: 16
J: TRBJ2-1
D: .
V: TRBV9
DNA: TGTGCCAGCAGCGTAGATATCGGGGGGCTGGGGAATGAGCAGTTCTTC
CDR3: CASSVDIGGLGNEQFF

size: .
length: 15
J: TRBJ2-1
D: .
V: TRBV7-2
DNA: TGTGCCAGCAGCTTAGCTCCAGGGACCTACAATGAGCAGTTCTTC
CDR3: CASSLAPGTYNEQFF

size: .
length: 14
J: TRBJ1-3
D: .
V: TRBV14
DNA: TGTGCTAGCAGCCCGACATTCTCTGGAAACACCATATATTTT
CDR3: CASSPTFSGNTIYF

size: .
length: 17
J: TRBJ2-3
D: .
V: TRBV2
DNA: TGTGCCAGCAGTGGTTATAGCGGGGTGACAGGGAGAGATACGCAGTATTTT
CDR3: CASSGYSGVTGRDTQYF

size: .
length: 18
J: TRBJ2-3
D: TRBD1
V: TRBV4-2
DNA: TGTGCCAGCAGCCAAGAGTTTGGGACAGGGCCGGGGACAGATACGCAGTATTTT
CDR3: CASSQEFGTGPGTDTQYF

size: .
length: 13
J: TRBJ1-1
D: TRBD1
V: TRBV7-3
DNA: TGTGCCAGCAGACCGGGACAGGGTACTGAAGCTTTCTTT
CDR3: CASRPGQGTEAFF

size: .
length: 15
J: TRBJ1-1
D: TRBD1
V: TRBV6-5
DNA: TGTGCCAGCAAAAACTCCGGGACAGGGAACACTGAAGCTTTCTTT
CDR3: CASKNSGTGNTEAFF

size: .
length: 13
J: TRBJ2-2
D: .
V: TRBV30
DNA: TGTGCCTGGAGTGGACAGCTAACCGGGGAGCTGTTTTTT
CDR3: CAWSGQLTGELFF

size: .
length: 14
J: TRBJ2-7
D: TRBD1
V: TRBV7-8
DNA: TGTGCCAGCAGCCCTCGGGACAGCTCCTACGAGCAGTACTTC
CDR3: CASSPRDSSYEQYF

size: .
length: 15
J: TRBJ1-2
D: TRBD1
V: TRBV7-3
DNA: TGTGCCAGCAGCTTATTGGCAGGGGGTGAGGGGGGCTACACCTTC
CDR3: CASSLLAGGEGGYTF

size: .
length: 12
J: TRBJ1-2
D: TRBD1
V: TRBV28
DNA: TGTGCCAGCTCTGGACAGGTTGCCGGCTACACCTTC
CDR3: CASSGQVAGYTF

size: .
length: 13
J: TRBJ1-5
D: .
V: TRBV30
DNA: TGTGCCTGGAGTCGCGTGAGAAACCAGCCCCAGCATTTT
CDR3: CAWSRVRNQPQHF

size: .
length: 14
J: TRBJ2-7
D: TRBD2
V: TRBV15
DNA: TGTGCCACCACCCCCGATAGCGGGACCTACGAGCAGTACTTC
CDR3: CATTPDSGTYEQYF

size: .
length: 15
J: TRBJ2-5
D: .
V: TRBV7-3
DNA: TGTGCCAGCAGCTTAGGAGGGGGGGACCAAGAGACCCAGTACTTC
CDR3: CASSLGGGDQETQYF

size: .
length: 12
J: TRBJ2-7
D: TRBD2
V: TRBV30
DNA: TGTGCCTGGAGTGTTGGGCGGGAGGAACTTTACTTC
CDR3: CAWSVGREELYF

size: .
length: 18
J: TRBJ1-2
D: .
V: TRBV4-3
DNA: TGCGCCAGCAGCCAAGATTGGAGTGGGGGCATAGGGAACTATGGCTACACCTTC
CDR3: CASSQDWSGGIGNYGYTF